This T cell receptor beta chain was profiled in a study of blood T cell repertoires in COVID-19. Study background: The United States, Italy and Spain provided the acute and convalescent COVID-19 samples.

J was trimmed by 8 bases and V by 5 bases; bases with no gene match: 9. The length of the CDR3 is 16 residues. Looked up from germline, CDR1 is SEHNR and CDR2 is FQNEAQ (reference sequence). Per the original data handling: Estimated nucleated cell counts came from reference gene primer amplification. Some clones are missing from TCRdb's copy, which holds only in-frame ones; the method was immunoSEQ multiplex PCR. That table gives V, J and clone size, and the DNA gave D and trimming. The profile covers about 190,000 clones, with approximately 86% appearing a single time and under 2.5% taken by the ten largest.

This chain links TRBV7-9 with TRBJ2-1, with TRBD2 identical over 13 bases. This sequence was found in a man between 65 and 79 years old with active or convalescent COVID-19. Sequencing was done on a sample of peripheral blood. The CDR3 loop is CASSVTTSGGLDEQFF. The CDR3 DNA is TGTGCCAGCAGCGTAACGACTAGCGGGGGGCTGGATGAGCAGTTCTTC.